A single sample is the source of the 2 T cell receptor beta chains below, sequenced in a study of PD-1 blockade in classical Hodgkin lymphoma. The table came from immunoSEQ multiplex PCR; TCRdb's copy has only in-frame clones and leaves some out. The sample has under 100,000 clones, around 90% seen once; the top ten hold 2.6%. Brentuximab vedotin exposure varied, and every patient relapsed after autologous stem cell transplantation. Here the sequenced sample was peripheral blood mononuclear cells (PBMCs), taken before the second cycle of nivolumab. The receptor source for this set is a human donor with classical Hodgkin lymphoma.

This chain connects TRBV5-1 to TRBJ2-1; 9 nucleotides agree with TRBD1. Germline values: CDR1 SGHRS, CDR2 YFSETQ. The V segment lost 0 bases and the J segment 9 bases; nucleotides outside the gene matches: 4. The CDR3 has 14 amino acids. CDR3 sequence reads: CASSLGQGVGEQFF. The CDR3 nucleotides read TGCGCCAGCAGCTTGGGACAGGGGGTCGGTGAGCAGTTCTTC.

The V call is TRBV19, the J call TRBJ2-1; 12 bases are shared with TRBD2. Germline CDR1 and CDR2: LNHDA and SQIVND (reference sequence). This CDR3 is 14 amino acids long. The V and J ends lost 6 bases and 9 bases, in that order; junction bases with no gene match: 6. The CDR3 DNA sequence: TGTGCCAGTAGGCTAGCGGGAGGGCCAAGTGAGCAGTTCTTC. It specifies CASRLAGGPSEQFF.